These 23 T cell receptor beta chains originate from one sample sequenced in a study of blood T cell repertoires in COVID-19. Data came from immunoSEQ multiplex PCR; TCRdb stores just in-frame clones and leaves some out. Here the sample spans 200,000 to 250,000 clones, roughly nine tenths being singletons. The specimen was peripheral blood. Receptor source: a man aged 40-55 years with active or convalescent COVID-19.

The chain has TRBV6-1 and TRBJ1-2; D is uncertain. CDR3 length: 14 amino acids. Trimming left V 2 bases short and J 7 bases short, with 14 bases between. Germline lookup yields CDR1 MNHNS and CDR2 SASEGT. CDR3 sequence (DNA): TGTGCCAGCAGTGAATGGGCCGGGGTTAGTGGCTACACCTTC. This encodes CASSEWAGVSGYTF.

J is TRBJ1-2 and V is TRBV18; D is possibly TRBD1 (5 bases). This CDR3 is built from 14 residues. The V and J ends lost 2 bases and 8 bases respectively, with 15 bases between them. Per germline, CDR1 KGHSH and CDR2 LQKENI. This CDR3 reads CASSPMTEGVGYTF. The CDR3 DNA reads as TGTGCCAGCTCACCAATGACAGAAGGAGTCGGCTACACCTTC.

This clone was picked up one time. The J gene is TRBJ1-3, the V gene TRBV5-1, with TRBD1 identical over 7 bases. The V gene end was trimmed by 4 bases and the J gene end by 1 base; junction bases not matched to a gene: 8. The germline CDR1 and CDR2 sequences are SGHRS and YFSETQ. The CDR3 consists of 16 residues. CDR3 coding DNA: TGCGCCAGCAGCATCGGGACAGCAGCTTCTGGAAACACCATATATTTT. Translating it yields CASSIGTAASGNTIYF.

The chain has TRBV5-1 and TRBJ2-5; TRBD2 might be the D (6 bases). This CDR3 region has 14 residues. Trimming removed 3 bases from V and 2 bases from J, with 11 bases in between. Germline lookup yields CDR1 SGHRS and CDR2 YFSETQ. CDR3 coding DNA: TGCGCCAGCAGCTCCCGACTAGGTCAAGAGACCCAGTACTTC. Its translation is CASSSRLGQETQYF.

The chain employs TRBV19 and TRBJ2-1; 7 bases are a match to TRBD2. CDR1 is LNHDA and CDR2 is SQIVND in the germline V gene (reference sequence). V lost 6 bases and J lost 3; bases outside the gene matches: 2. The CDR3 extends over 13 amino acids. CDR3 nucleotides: TGTGCCAGTAGGCGGGGGAACTACAATGAGCAGTTCTTC. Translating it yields CASRRGNYNEQFF.

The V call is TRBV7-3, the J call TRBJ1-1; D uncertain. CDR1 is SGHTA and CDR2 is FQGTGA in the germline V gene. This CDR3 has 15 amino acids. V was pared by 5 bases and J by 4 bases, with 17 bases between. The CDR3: CASSRLGEVPTEAFF. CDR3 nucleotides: TGTGCCAGCAGCCGCCTCGGGGAGGTTCCCACTGAAGCTTTCTTT.

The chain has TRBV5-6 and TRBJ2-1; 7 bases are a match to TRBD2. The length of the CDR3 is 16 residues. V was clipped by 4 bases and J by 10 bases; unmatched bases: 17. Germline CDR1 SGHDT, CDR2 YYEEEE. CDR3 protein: CASSPRLAAGRYEQFF. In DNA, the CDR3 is TGTGCCAGCAGCCCGCGTCTAGCGGCTGGGCGCTACGAGCAGTTCTTC.

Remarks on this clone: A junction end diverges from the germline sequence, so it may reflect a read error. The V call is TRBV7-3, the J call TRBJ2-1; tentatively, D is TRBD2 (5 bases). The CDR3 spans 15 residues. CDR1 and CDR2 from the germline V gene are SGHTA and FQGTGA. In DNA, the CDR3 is TGTGCCAGCAGCCTAACCCCGGGATCGTACAATGAGCAGTTCTTC. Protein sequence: CASSLTPGSYNEQFF. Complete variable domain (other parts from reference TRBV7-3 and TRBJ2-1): GAGVSQTPSNKVTEKGKYVELRCDPISGHTALYWYRQSLGQGPEFLIYFQGTGAADDSGLPNDRFFAVRPEGSVSTLKIQRTERGDSAVYLCASSLTPGSYNEQFFGPGTRLTVL.

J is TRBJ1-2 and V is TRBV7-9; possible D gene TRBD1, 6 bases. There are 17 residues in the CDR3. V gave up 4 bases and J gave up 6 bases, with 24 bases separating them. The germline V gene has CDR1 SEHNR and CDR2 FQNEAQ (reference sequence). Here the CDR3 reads CASSSRSITGRGDGYTF. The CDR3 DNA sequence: TGTGCCAGCAGCTCCAGAAGCATCACAGGGAGGGGGGATGGCTACACCTTC.

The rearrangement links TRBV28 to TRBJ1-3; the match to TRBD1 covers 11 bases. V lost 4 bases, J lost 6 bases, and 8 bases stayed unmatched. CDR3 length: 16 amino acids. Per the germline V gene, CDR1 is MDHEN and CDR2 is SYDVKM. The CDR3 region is CASSSLGQGALNTIYF. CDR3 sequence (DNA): TGTGCCAGCAGTTCGCTAGGACAGGGGGCTTTAAACACCATATATTTT.

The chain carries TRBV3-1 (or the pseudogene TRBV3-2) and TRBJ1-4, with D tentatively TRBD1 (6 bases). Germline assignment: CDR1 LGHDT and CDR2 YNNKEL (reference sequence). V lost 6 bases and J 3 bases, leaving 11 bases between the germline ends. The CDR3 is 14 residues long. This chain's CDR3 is CASSPGVANEKLFF. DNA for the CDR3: TGTGCCAGCAGTCCAGGGGTGGCTAATGAAAAACTGTTTTTT.

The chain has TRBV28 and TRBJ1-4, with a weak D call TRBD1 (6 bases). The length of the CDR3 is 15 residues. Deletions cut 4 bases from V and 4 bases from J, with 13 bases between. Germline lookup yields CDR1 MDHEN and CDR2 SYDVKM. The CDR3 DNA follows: TGTGCCAGCAGTTCGAACAGGGCGCTTAATGAAAAACTGTTTTTT. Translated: CASSSNRALNEKLFF.

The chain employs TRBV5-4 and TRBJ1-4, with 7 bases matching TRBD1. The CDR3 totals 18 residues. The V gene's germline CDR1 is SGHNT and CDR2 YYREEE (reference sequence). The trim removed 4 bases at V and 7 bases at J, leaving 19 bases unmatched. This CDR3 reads CASSNLDRTGWGSEKLFF. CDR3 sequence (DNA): TGTGCCAGCAGCAACCTTGATAGGACAGGTTGGGGGAGTGAAAAACTGTTTTTT.

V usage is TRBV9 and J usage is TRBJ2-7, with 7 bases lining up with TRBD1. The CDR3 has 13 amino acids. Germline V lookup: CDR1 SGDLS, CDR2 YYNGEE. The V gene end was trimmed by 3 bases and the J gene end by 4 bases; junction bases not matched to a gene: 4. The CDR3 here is CASSAPQGYEQYF. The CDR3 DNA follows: TGTGCCAGCAGCGCACCACAGGGGTACGAGCAGTACTTC.

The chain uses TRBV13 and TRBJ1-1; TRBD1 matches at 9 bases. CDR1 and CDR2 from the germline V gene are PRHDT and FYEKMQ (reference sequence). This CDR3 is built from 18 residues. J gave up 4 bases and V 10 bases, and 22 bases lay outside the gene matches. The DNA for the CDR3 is TGTGCCACTAGTTCTCCCGGGACAGGGTCTATTTATGGCACTGAAGCTTTCTTT. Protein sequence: CATSSPGTGSIYGTEAFF.

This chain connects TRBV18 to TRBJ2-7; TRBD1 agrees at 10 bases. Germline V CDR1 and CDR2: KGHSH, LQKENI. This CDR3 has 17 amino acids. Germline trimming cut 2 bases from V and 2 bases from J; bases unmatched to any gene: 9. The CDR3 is CASSPFQRDRGAYEQYF. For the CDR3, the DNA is TGTGCCAGCTCACCATTTCAACGGGACAGGGGAGCCTACGAGCAGTACTTC. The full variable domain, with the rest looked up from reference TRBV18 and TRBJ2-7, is NAGVMQNPRHLVRRRGQEARLRCSPMKGHSHVYWYRQLPEEGLKFMVYLQKENIIDESGMPKERFSAEFPKEGPSILRIQQVVRGDSAAYFCASSPFQRDRGAYEQYFGPGTRLTVT.

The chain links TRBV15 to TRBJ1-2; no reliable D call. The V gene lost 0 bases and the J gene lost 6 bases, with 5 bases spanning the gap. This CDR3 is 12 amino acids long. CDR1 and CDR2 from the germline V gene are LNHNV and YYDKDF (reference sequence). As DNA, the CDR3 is TGTGCCACCAGCAGAGATCTCCATGGCTACACCTTC. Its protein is CATSRDLHGYTF.

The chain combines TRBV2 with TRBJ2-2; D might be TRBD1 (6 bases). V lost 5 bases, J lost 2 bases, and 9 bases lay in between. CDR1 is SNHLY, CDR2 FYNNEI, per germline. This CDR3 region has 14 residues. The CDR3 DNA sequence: TGTGCCAGCAGTCGACAGGCCAACACCGGGGAGCTGTTTTTT. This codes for CASSRQANTGELFF.

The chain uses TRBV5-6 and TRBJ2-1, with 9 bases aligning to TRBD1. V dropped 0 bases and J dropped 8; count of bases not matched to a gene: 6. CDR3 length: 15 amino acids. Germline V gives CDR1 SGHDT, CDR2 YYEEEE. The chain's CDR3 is CASSLAYRGLYEQFF. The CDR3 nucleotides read TGTGCCAGCAGCTTGGCCTACAGGGGGCTCTATGAGCAGTTCTTC.

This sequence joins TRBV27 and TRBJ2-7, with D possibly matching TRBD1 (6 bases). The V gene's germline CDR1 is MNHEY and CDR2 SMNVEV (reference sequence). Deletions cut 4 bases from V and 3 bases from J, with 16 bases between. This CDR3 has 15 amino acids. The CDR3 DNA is TGTGCCAGCAGTTACGGACAGTGGGGCTTCTACGAGCAGTACTTC. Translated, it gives CASSYGQWGFYEQYF.

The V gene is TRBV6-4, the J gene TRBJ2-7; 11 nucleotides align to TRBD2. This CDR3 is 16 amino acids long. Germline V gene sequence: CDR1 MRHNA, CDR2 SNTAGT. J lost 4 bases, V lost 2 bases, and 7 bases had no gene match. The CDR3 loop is CASSDKGLAELYEQYF. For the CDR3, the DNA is TGTGCCAGCAGTGACAAGGGACTAGCGGAGTTATACGAGCAGTACTTC.

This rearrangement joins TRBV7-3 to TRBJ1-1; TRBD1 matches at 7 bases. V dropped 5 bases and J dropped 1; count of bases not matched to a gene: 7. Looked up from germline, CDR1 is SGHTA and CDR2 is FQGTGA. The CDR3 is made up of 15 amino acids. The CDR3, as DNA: TGTGCCAGCAGCCCAACGCGGACAGGGAACACTGAAGCTTTCTTT. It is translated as CASSPTRTGNTEAFF. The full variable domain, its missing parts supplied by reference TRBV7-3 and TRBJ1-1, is GAGVSQTPSNKVTEKGKYVELRCDPISGHTALYWYRQSLGQGPEFLIYFQGTGAADDSGLPNDRFFAVRPEGSVSTLKIQRTERGDSAVYLCASSPTRTGNTEAFFGQGTRLTVV.

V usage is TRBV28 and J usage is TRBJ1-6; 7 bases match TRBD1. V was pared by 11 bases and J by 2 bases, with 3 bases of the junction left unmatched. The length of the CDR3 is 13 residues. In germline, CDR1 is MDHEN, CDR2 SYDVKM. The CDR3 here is CAGGQPYNSPLHF. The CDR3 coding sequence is TGTGCCGGGGGACAGCCCTATAATTCACCCCTCCACTTT.